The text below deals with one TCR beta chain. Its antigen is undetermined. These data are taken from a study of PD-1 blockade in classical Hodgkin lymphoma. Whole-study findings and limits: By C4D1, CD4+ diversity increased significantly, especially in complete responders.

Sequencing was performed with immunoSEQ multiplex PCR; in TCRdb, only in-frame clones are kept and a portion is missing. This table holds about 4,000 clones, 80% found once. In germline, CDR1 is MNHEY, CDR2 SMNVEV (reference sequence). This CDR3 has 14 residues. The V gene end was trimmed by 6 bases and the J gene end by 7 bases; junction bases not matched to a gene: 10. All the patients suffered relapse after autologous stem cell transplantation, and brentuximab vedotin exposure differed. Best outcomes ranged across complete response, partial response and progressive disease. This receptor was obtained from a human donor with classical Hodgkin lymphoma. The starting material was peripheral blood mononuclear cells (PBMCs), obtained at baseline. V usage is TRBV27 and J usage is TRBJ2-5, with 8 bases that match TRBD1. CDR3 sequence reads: CASRPQDRVGTQYF. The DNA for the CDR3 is TGTGCCAGCAGACCCCAGGACAGGGTAGGGACCCAGTACTTC.